The rows below give T cell receptor beta chains drawn from one sample of a study of blood T cell repertoires in COVID-19. Using immunoSEQ multiplex PCR, the repertoire was profiled, and TCRdb retains in-frame clones only, with some absent. The data show some 250,000 clones, nearly 90% seen once. Sequenced material: PBMCs or T cells enriched from blood (not recorded which). These receptors all come from a woman in her twenties or thirties with acute COVID-19. Both conserved end residues are part of each CDR3. A D gene is named only where the DNA matches it firmly. Size is omitted from some rows. Given values are once, few, many or a class for expanded clones.

J,V,D,size,CDR3,DNA
TRBJ1-4,TRBV19,-,-,CASSRRTDANEKLFF,TGTGCCAGTAGCAGGAGGACCGATGCAAATGAAAAACTGTTTTTT
TRBJ2-1,TRBV7-2,TRBD2,-,CASSLGASGGNEQFF,TGTGCCAGCAGCTTAGGGGCTAGCGGGGGAAATGAGCAGTTCTTC
TRBJ2-3,TRBV28,-,-,CASSLSVATDTQYF,TGTGCCAGCAGTTTATCCGTGGCAACAGATACGCAGTATTTT
TRBJ1-1,TRBV5-4,-,-,CASSLDSMNTEAFF,TGTGCCAGCAGCTTGGACTCCATGAACACTGAAGCTTTCTTT
TRBJ1-1,TRBV18,TRBD1,once,CASSADRDTEAFF,TGTGCCAGCTCAGCGGACAGGGACACTGAAGCTTTCTTT
TRBJ1-1,TRBV3-1/TRBV3-2,-,-,CASSQDRLRTDKAFF,TGTGCCAGCAGCCAAGATCGTCTGCGGACAGATAAAGCTTTCTTT
TRBJ2-3,TRBV3-1/TRBV3-2,TRBD2,-,CASSQGRGLATDTQYF,TGTGCCAGCAGCCAAGGGAGAGGACTAGCGACAGATACGCAGTATTTT
TRBJ2-2,TRBV7-6,TRBD2,-,CASSLAVAGGKTGELFF,TGTGCCAGCAGCTTAGCCGTAGCGGGGGGGAAGACCGGGGAGCTGTTTTTT
TRBJ2-3,TRBV9,TRBD2,-,CASSVGWLAGGLDTQYF,TGTGCCAGCAGCGTAGGTTGGCTAGCGGGAGGGTTGGATACGCAGTATTTT
TRBJ1-3,TRBV12-3/TRBV12-4,-,-,CASSFRGGNTIYF,TGTGCCAGCAGTTTTCGGGGAGGAAACACCATATATTTT
TRBJ2-2,TRBV4-1,-,-,CASSPHGSANTGELFF,TGCGCCAGCAGCCCCCACGGGAGCGCGAACACCGGGGAGCTGTTTTTT
TRBJ1-6,TRBV12-3/TRBV12-4,-,-,CASSPRVNSPLHF,TGTGCCAGCAGTCCCAGGGTCAATTCACCCCTCCACTTT
TRBJ1-6,TRBV3-1/TRBV3-2,-,-,CASSQDRLSGSPLHF,TGTGCCAGCAGCCAAGACAGGCTTTCTGGTTCACCCCTCCACTTT
TRBJ1-2,TRBV2,-,-,CASSPLSSNYGYTF,TGTGCCAGCAGTCCCCTTTCTTCTAACTATGGCTACACCTTC
TRBJ2-5,TRBV2,TRBD2,-,CASRLGLAVETQYF,TGTGCCAGCAGACTGGGACTAGCGGTGGAGACCCAGTACTTC
TRBJ1-1,TRBV6-4,-,few,CASSATVNTEAFF,TGTGCCAGCAGTGCCACAGTGAACACTGAAGCTTTCTTT
TRBJ1-3,TRBV6-5,-,-,CASSYARARSGNTIYF,TGTGCCAGCAGTTACGCCAGGGCGCGCTCTGGAAACACCATATATTTT
TRBJ2-5,TRBV9,-,-,CASSGGTAQETQYF,TGTGCCAGCAGCGGCGGGACAGCGCAAGAGACCCAGTACTTC
TRBJ2-1,TRBV19,TRBD1,-,CASSIVYRGTVNEQFF,TGTGCCAGTAGTATAGTCTACAGGGGGACGGTCAATGAGCAGTTCTTC
TRBJ2-2,TRBV25-1,TRBD1,-,CASNRGQNTGELFF,TGTGCCAGCAACAGGGGGCAGAACACCGGGGAGCTGTTTTTT
TRBJ1-2,TRBV2,-,-,CASSERAGRYGYTF,TGTGCCAGCAGTGAAAGGGCGGGACGCTATGGCTACACCTTC
TRBJ2-5,TRBV28,TRBD2,-,CASRPSGGAWETQYF,TGTGCCAGCAGACCCAGCGGGGGGGCCTGGGAGACCCAGTACTTC
TRBJ2-7,TRBV6-2/TRBV6-3,-,-,CASSYRPSAPLREQYF,TGTGCCAGCAGTTACCGCCCCAGCGCACCCCTTCGAGAGCAGTACTTC
TRBJ2-7,TRBV5-1,-,-,CASSPSWRRVADEQYF,TGCGCCAGCAGCCCCTCGTGGAGGAGGGTGGCCGACGAGCAGTACTTC
TRBJ1-6,TRBV27,-,-,CASTLTGVYSPLHF,TGTGCCAGCACCCTGACGGGAGTCTATTCACCCCTCCACTTT
TRBJ1-5,TRBV28,-,-,CASSRVVSNQPQHF,TGTGCCAGCTCCAGGGTCGTTAGCAATCAGCCCCAGCATTTT
TRBJ1-5,TRBV2,TRBD1,-,CASSELGTVNNQPQHF,TGTGCCAGCAGTGAGTTGGGGACAGTTAACAATCAGCCCCAGCATTTT
TRBJ2-7,TRBV29-1,TRBD2,-,CSVRKGLAGYEQYF,TGCAGCGTCAGAAAAGGACTAGCGGGTTACGAGCAGTACTTC
TRBJ1-2,TRBV19,-,few,CASRILQGYDYGYTF,TGTGCCAGTAGGATACTACAGGGATACGACTATGGCTACACCTTC
TRBJ1-4,TRBV5-5,-,-,CASSLEGRRFHEKLFF,TGTGCCAGCAGCTTGGAAGGGAGGCGTTTCCATGAAAAACTGTTTTTT
TRBJ2-7,TRBV4-1,-,-,CASSQDPENYEQYF,TGCGCCAGCAGCCAAGATCCAGAAAACTACGAGCAGTACTTC
TRBJ2-7,TRBV6-5,-,few,CASSYSTQGEQYF,TGTGCCAGCAGTTACTCGACACAGGGCGAGCAGTACTTC
TRBJ1-1,TRBV11-2,-,-,CASSLGFSEAFF,TGTGCCAGCAGCTTAGGTTTTTCGGAGGCTTTCTTT
TRBJ1-4,TRBV5-1,TRBD1,-,CASSLGDRGEGEKLFF,TGCGCCAGCAGCTTGGGAGACAGGGGTGAGGGAGAAAAACTGTTTTTT
TRBJ1-2,TRBV6-5,TRBD1,-,CASSYVSGTANYGYTF,TGTGCCAGCAGTTACGTATCGGGGACAGCTAACTATGGCTACACCTTC
TRBJ2-7,TRBV2,-,-,CASIAGEGQYF,TGTGCCAGCATCGCAGGGGAAGGGCAGTACTTC
TRBJ2-2,TRBV9,-,-,CASSIPVTGENTGELFF,TGTGCCAGCAGCATTCCCGTGACGGGTGAGAACACCGGGGAGCTGTTTTTT
TRBJ2-1,TRBV7-8,-,-,CASSLAGREEQFF,TGTGCCAGCAGCTTAGCAGGGAGAGAGGAGCAGTTCTTC
TRBJ2-1,TRBV27,TRBD2,many,CASSSYMTSGEFF,TGTGCCAGCAGCTCCTACATGACTAGCGGGGAGTTCTTC
TRBJ2-2,TRBV21-1,-,-,CASSKAGGQGGPGELFF,TGTGCCAGCAGCAAAGCGGGGGGACAGGGAGGCCCCGGGGAGCTGTTTTTT
TRBJ1-2,TRBV2,TRBD1,-,CASSDRDRANYGYTF,TGTGCCAGCAGTGACCGGGACAGAGCTAACTATGGCTACACCTTC
TRBJ1-4,TRBV4-1,-,-,CASSQFSDQAGEKLFF,TGCGCCAGCAGCCAATTCTCAGACCAAGCAGGGGAAAAACTGTTTTTT
TRBJ1-1,TRBV9,-,few,CASSVSPSRAMNTEAFF,TGTGCCAGCAGCGTATCTCCCTCCAGGGCCATGAACACTGAAGCTTTCTTT
TRBJ1-4,TRBV6-1,-,once,CASSEDRTFDATNEKLFF,TGTGCCAGCAGTGAAGATCGGACATTCGATGCAACTAATGAAAAACTGTTTTTT
TRBJ2-3,TRBV19,TRBD2,-,CASQSGVDTDTQYF,TGTGCTTCACAGAGCGGGGTAGACACAGATACGCAGTATTTT
TRBJ1-2,TRBV5-6,-,few,CASSPGGGHRDYGYTF,TGTGCCAGCAGCCCGGGAGGGGGACACAGGGACTATGGCTACACCTTC